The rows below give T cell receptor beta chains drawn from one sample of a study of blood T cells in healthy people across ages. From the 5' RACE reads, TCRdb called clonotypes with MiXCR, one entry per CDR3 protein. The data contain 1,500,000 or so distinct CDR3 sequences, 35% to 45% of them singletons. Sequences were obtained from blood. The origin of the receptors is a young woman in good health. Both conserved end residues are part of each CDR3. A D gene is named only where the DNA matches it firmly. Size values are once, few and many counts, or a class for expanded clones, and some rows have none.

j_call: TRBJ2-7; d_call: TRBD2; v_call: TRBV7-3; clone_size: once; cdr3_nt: TGTGCCAGCAGCGGCAGCGGGAGAGGCTCCTACAATGAGCAGTACTTC; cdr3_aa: CASSGSGRGSYNEQYF
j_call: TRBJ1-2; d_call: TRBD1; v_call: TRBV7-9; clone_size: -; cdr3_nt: TGTGCCAGCAGCCGCCCTCCACGACAGGGAAAGGATGGCTACACCTTC; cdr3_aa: CASSRPPRQGKDGYTF
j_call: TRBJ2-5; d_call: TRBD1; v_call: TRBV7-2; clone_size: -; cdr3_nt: TGTGCCAGCAGCTCGTACAGGGGCGCTGGGGAGACCCAGTACTTC; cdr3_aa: CASSSYRGAGETQYF
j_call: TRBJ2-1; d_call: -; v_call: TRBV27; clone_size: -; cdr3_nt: TGTGCCAGCAGTTTATCCGCCGGGCTAGCCTACAATGAGCAGTTCTTC; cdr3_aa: CASSLSAGLAYNEQFF
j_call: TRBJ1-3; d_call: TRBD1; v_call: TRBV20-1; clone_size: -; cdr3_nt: TGCAGTGCTAGACCTTGGGACAGGGGTTCGGGAAACACCATATATTTT; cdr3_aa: CSARPWDRGSGNTIYF
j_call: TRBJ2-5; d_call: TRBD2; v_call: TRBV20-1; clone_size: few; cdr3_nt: TGCAGTGCTAGAAGAGGGAGGGGAGAGACCCAGTACTTC; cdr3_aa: CSARRGRGETQYF
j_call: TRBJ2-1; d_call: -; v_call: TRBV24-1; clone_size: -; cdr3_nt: TGTGCCACCAGTTATCAGGGCCTAGAAGGCGATGAGCAGTTCTTC; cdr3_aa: CATSYQGLEGDEQFF
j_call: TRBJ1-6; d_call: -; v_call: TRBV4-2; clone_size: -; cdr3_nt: TGTGCCAGCAGCCAAGATCGAGGGGGGCTTACTCTTAATTCACCCCTCCACTTT; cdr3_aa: CASSQDRGGLTLNSPLHF
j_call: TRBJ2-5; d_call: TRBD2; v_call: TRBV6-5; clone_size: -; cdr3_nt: TGTGCCAGCAGTTACTCCCCTAGCGGCGAGACCCAGTACTTC; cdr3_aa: CASSYSPSGETQYF
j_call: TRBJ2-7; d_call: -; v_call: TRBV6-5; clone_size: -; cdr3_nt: TGTGCCACCAGTAACTCCCGGGACCCTCAACCTCACGAGCAGTACTTC; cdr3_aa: CATSNSRDPQPHEQYF
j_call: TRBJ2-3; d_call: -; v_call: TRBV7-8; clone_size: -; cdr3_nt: TGTGCCAGCAGCTTACTGGTCAGTAGCAAGCGGGGCACAGATACGCAGTATTTT; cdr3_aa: CASSLLVSSKRGTDTQYF
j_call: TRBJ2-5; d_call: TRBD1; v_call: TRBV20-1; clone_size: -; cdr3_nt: TGCAGTGCTAGGGTCCAGGGGGTTGAGACCCAGTACTTC; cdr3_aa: CSARVQGVETQYF
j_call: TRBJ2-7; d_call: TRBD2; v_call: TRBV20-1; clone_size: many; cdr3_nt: TGCAGTGGATTAGAGGCTAGCGGGAGCTACGAGCAGTACTTC; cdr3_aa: CSGLEASGSYEQYF
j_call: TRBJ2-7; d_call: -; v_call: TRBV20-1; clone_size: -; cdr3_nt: TGCAGTGCTATGAATTCGGGGAGCCACGAGCAGTACTTC; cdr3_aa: CSAMNSGSHEQYF
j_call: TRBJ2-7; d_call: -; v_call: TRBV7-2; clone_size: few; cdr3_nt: TGTGCCAGCAGCACAGGGAGTTCAGTTGGCGAGCAGTACTTC; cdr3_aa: CASSTGSSVGEQYF
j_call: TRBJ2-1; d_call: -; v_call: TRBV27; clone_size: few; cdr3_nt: TGTGCCAGCCGATACGAGGGGCTAGCCCCCTACAATGAGCAGTTCTTC; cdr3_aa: CASRYEGLAPYNEQFF
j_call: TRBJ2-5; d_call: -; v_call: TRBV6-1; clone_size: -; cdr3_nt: TGTGCCAGCACCCATGGCTCGTCCCCTGGGCGGTTCCAAGAGACCCAGTACTTC; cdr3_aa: CASTHGSSPGRFQETQYF
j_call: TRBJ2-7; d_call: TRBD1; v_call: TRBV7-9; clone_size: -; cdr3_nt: TGTGCCAGCAGCCCGGGACAGGGGGCTTTCTACGAGCAGTACTTC; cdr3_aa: CASSPGQGAFYEQYF
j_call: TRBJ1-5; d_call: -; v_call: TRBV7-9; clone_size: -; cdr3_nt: TGTGCCAGCAGCTTACCAGGGACACAGCCCCAGCATTTT; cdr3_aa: CASSLPGTQPQHF
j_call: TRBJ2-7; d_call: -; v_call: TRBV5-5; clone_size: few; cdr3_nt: TGTGCCACCGAAGGGAGTAGCGGCTACGAGCAGTACTTC; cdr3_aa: CATEGSSGYEQYF
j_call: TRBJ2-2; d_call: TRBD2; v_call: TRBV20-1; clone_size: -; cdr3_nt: TGCAGTGCTAGAGATCAAGCGGGAGTAATAACCGGGGAGCTGTTTTTT; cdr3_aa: CSARDQAGVITGELFF
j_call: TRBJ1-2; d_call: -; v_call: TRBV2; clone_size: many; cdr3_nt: TGTGCCAGCAGCCACCAAGGGGAGGACTATGGCTACACCTTC; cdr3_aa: CASSHQGEDYGYTF
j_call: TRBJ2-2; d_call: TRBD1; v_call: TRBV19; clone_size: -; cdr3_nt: TGTGCCGGTAGTATCCGGGACAGTAACACCGGGGAGCTGTTTTTT; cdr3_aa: CAGSIRDSNTGELFF
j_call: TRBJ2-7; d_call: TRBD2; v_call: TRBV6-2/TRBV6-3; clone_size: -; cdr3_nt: TGTGCCAGCAGGATAAGCGGGGGCGCGAACTACGAGCAGTACTTC; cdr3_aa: CASRISGGANYEQYF
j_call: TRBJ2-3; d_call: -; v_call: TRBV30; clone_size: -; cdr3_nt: TGTGCCTGGAGTGTATTGGCGGACACAGATACGCAGTATTTT; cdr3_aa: CAWSVLADTDTQYF
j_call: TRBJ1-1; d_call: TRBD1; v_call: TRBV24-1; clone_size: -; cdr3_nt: TGTGCCACCAGTGACCGACAGGGTCCCAACACTGAAGCTTTCTTT; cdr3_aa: CATSDRQGPNTEAFF
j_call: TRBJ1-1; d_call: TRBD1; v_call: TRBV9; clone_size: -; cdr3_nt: TGTGCCAGCAGCTCCCCAGGGGGTTATGACACTGAAGCTTTCTTT; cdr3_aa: CASSSPGGYDTEAFF
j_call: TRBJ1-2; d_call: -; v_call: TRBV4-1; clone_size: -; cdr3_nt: TGCGCCAGCAGCCAAGATGGGGGGCCGGGCTATGGCTACACCTTC; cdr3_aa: CASSQDGGPGYGYTF
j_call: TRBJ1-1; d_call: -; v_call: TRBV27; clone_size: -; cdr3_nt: TGTGCCAGCCGGTCCCCCCGAAGGGGGTTGAACACTGAAGCTTTCTTT; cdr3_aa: CASRSPRRGLNTEAFF
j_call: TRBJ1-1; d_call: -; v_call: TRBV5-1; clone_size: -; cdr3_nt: TGCGCCAGCAGCTTAACAGGGATCAGCCCTGAAGCTTTCTTT; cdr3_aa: CASSLTGISPEAFF
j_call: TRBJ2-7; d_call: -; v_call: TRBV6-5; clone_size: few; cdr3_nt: TGTGCCAGCAGTTTACAGGAAATCTCCTACGAGCAGTACTTC; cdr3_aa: CASSLQEISYEQYF
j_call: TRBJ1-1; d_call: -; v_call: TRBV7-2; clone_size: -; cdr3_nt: TGTGCCAGCAGCGTAGACTTTAACACTGAAGCTTTCTTT; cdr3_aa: CASSVDFNTEAFF
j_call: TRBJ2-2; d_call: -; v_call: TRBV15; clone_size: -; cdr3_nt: TGTGCCACCAGCAGGGGACTGCCGAACTGGATCGCCGGGGAGCTGTTTTTT; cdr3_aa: CATSRGLPNWIAGELFF